Listed below are T cell receptor beta chains from one sample, sequenced in a study of beta chain features in type 1 diabetes. The table came from immunoSEQ multiplex PCR; TCRdb's copy has only in-frame clones and leaves some out. The sample has around 340,000 clones, roughly a fifth seen once. Material: naive CD4+ T cells from blood. The receptors were sampled from a woman between 18 and 29 years old in good health. CDR3s include the opening cysteine and the closing phenylalanine or tryptophan.

TRBV5-4	18	TRBJ2-4	CASSPGDLSGPAKNIQYF
TRBV25-1	17	TRBJ2-7	CASSEYPGTSGSYEQYF
TRBV20-1	11	TRBJ2-7	CSAETLGEQYF
TRBV21-1	15	TRBJ2-5	CASSWTGGLQETQYF
TRBV7-9	15	TRBJ2-5	CASSPNRGRGETQYF
TRBV19	11	TRBJ2-3	CASTWRDTQYF
TRBV5-1	13	TRBJ2-5	CASGHQGQETQYF
TRBV30	16	TRBJ2-1	CAWITSGRGTYNEQFF
TRBV5-4	15	TRBJ2-1	CASSQGQALYNEQFF
TRBV5-4	16	TRBJ2-5	CASSTQGLAGPRAQYF
TRBV2	14	TRBJ2-3	CASSEGQGTDTQYF
TRBV2	12	TRBJ2-5	CASGTRGETQYF
TRBV5-1	12	TRBJ1-1	CASSWAGAEAFF
TRBV18	15	TRBJ1-4	CASSLLGTGNEKLFF
TRBV5-1	15	TRBJ1-2	CASSLGQGKGYGYTF
TRBV15	16	TRBJ2-6	CATSPPYAAGANVLTF
TRBV4-2	14	TRBJ2-1	CASSQGTGGVEQFF
TRBV7-2	14	TRBJ1-1	CASSLAGQGTEAFF
TRBV2	15	TRBJ2-1	CASSSDRAAYNEQFF
TRBV18	16	TRBJ2-3	CASSPLAGTGTDTQYF
TRBV5-6	15	TRBJ1-2	CASSRAGGGQIGYTF
TRBV2	14	TRBJ2-3	CASSEAWLGRIWYF
TRBV7-2	15	TRBJ2-3	CASSDLKGYTDTQYF
TRBV28	11	TRBJ1-2	CASSRVNGYTF
TRBV4-2	16	TRBJ2-7	CASSHHEGQGSYEQYF
TRBV7-9	13	TRBJ1-1	CASSGTGKTEAFF
TRBV30	16	TRBJ2-2	CAWSGQAGAYTGELFF
TRBV4-2	16	TRBJ2-7	CASSQVGGRTPYEQYF
TRBV5-1	15	TRBJ2-7	CASSLEVGEIYEQYF
TRBV27	14	TRBJ2-1	CASRSTVFDNEQFF
TRBV7-9	16	TRBJ2-3	CASSLGSGGFTDTQYF
TRBV6-5	13	TRBJ1-2	CASSYGERHGYTF
TRBV30	14	TRBJ2-1	CAWSGSGGNNEQFF
TRBV7-9	15	TRBJ1-1	CASSPGDSPNTEAFF
TRBV9	14	TRBJ2-1	CASVRTLAGSEQFF
TRBV5-1	15	TRBJ1-4	CASSLAVVGDEKLFF
TRBV5-4	14	TRBJ1-1	CASSRDRINTEAFF
TRBV9	15	TRBJ2-7	CASSVGTVLSYEQYF
TRBV4-2	13	TRBJ1-1	CASSLTGITEAFF
TRBV7-9	14	TRBJ1-5	CASSIDRDNQPQHF
TRBV30	13	TRBJ2-1	CAWSGYRGGEQFF
TRBV6-5	14	TRBJ1-1	CASSYSDRGTEAFF
TRBV5-4	14	TRBJ1-4	CASSRQGANEKLFF
TRBV7-2	14	TRBJ2-1	CASSRDRSYNEQFF
TRBV4-1	15	TRBJ1-2	CASSPDSYQPGGYTF